These 21 T cell receptor beta chains share one sample of origin, sequenced in a study of spatial heterogeneity in lung cancer. General study findings and limits: Tumors with more nonsynonymous mutations had more expanded intratumoral alpha and beta TCRs.

From the 5' RACE reads, TCRdb called clonotypes with MiXCR, one entry per CDR3 protein. The sample lists under 13,000 distinct CDR3 sequences; about 7.4% were seen once. Time point in this sample: sample taken at primary tumor resection. These receptors have no identified antigens. The sequenced sample was lung tumor tissue, obtained at surgery. The origin of the receptors is a female donor with early-stage non-small cell lung cancer.

This clonotype has a count of ten or more. The chain joins TRBV3-1 to TRBJ1-1, with D unclear. V was shortened by 8 bases and J by 1 base, with 5 bases between the two germline ends. Germline CDR1 LGHDT, CDR2 YNNKEL (reference sequence). This CDR3 is 11 amino acids long. CDR3 sequence: CASVRNTEAFF. The CDR3 region has the DNA TGTGCCAGCGTCAGGAACACTGAAGCTTTCTTT.

In its sample, this clonotype was seen many times. The chain has TRBV20-1 and TRBJ1-4; D call uncertain. V was cut by 0 bases and J by 11 bases, with 7 bases left in between. The CDR3 length is 11 residues. Germline-derived CDR1 and CDR2 are DFQATT and SNEGSKA (reference sequence). The CDR3 protein is CSARDGRKLFF. The CDR3 DNA reads TGCAGTGCTAGAGACGGACGGAAACTGTTTTTT.

This clonotype was seen repeatedly, ten times or more. The V gene is TRBV30, the J gene TRBJ2-5; 13 nucleotides agree with TRBD2. The CDR3 is 16 amino acids. J lost 5 bases, V lost 7 bases, and 13 bases had no gene match. The V gene's germline CDR1 is GTSNPN and CDR2 SVGIG (reference sequence). In nucleotides, the CDR3 is TGTGCCTCCCTCGGACTAGCGGGGGCAGGTCGGGAGACCCAGTACTTC. Its protein is CASLGLAGAGRETQYF.

This clonotype was seen repeatedly, ten times or more. The chain is built from TRBV20-1 and TRBJ1-1; D not resolved. The CDR3 covers 14 residues. The ends were cut back, 1 base at V and 4 bases at J, with 13 bases in the middle. Per germline, CDR1 DFQATT and CDR2 SNEGSKA (reference sequence). CDR3 DNA: TGCAGTGCTAGAGGGTTTGGAGGCGGCACTGAAGCTTTCTTT. It yields the protein CSARGFGGGTEAFF.

In its sample, this clonotype was seen many times. The rearrangement links TRBV7-9 to TRBJ2-7, with 9 bases fitting TRBD1. Trimming removed 3 bases from V and 6 bases from J; junction bases left unmatched: 9. The germline V gene has CDR1 SEHNR and CDR2 FQNEAQ (reference sequence). This CDR3 comprises 15 residues. Here the CDR3 reads CASSLATGGLSEQYF. CDR3 nucleotides: TGTGCCAGCAGCTTGGCCACAGGGGGCTTGAGCGAGCAGTACTTC.

This clonotype was counted only a few times. V gene TRBV20-1 combines with J gene TRBJ2-2, with D perhaps TRBD1 (6 bases). In germline, CDR1 is DFQATT, CDR2 SNEGSKA (reference sequence). The CDR3 loop spans 12 amino acids. With 3 bases removed from V and 6 bases from J, the gap between germline ends came to 8 bases. The CDR3 DNA follows: TGCAGTGCTAGGGCAGGGGCCGGGGAGCTGTTTTTT. Its translation is CSARAGAGELFF.

Of note for this clonotype: Since a much larger clone is just one base distant, this may be a read error. The chain is built from TRBV3-1 and TRBJ2-1, with no clear D. CDR3 size: 12 residues. Germline V gene sequence: CDR1 LGHDT, CDR2 YNNKEL (reference sequence). Here the CDR3 DNA reads TGTGCCAGCTGGTCCGGTTACAATGCGCAGTTCTTC. This gives the protein CASWSGYNAQFF.

This clonotype counts as medium-sized. CDR3 amino acids: CASSYGGQPYGYTF. The CDR3 DNA reads TGTGCCAGCTCATACGGGGGCCAGCCCTATGGCTACACCTTC. V gene TRBV27 combines with J gene TRBJ1-2; the D gene is possibly TRBD1 (6 bases). Trimming removed 8 bases from V and 4 bases from J, with 17 bases in between. Germline assignment: CDR1 MNHEY and CDR2 SMNVEV (reference sequence). This CDR3 is 14 amino acids long.

This clonotype was found many times. The chain couples TRBV6-5 to TRBJ1-2; 8 bases line up with TRBD1. Germline trimming cut 5 bases from V and 5 bases from J; bases unmatched to any gene: 16. From germline, CDR1 is MNHEY and CDR2 SVGAGI. The CDR3 extends over 17 amino acids. The chain's CDR3 is CASSGKSRGPGGYGYTF. The CDR3 DNA reads TGTGCCAGCAGTGGGAAGAGCAGGGGGCCTGGCGGATATGGCTACACCTTC.

With respect to this clonotype: An end of the junction differs from the germline gene, which may be a read error. The chain uses TRBV11-2 and TRBJ1-2; TRBD1 matches 8 bases. CDR1 and CDR2 from the germline V gene are SGHAT and FQNNGV. The CDR3 runs to 15 residues. CDR3 in amino acids: CDSSPGDRFSYGYTF. In DNA, the CDR3 is TGTGACAGCAGCCCGGGGGACAGGTTTTCCTATGGCTACACCTTC.

About this clonotype itself: Possible read error: a much larger clone is one base away. The chain joins TRBV4-1 to TRBJ2-7; D unclear. Germline CDR1 is MGHRA and CDR2 is YSYEKL. CDR3 size: 14 residues. The CDR3 reads CASSQDPPSYELYF. Here the CDR3 DNA reads TGCGCCAGCAGCCAAGATCCTCCCTCGTACGAGCTGTACTTC.

This clonotype was detected ten times or more. The genes are TRBV20-1 and TRBJ1-2; 10 nucleotides align to TRBD1. The CDR3 extends over 12 amino acids. The J segment lost 8 bases and the V segment lost 6 bases, leaving 6 bases of the junction unmatched. Germline V gene lookup returns CDR1 DFQATT and CDR2 SNEGSKA (reference sequence). The CDR3 sequence is CSAGTGVSGYTF. CDR3 in DNA: TGCAGTGCCGGGACAGGGGTTAGCGGCTACACCTTC.

This clonotype was observed a handful of times. CDR3: CASSTRTSGYTDTQYF. Here the CDR3 DNA reads TGTGCCAGCAGCACCCGGACTAGCGGTTACACAGATACGCAGTATTTT. V gene TRBV5-4 combines with J gene TRBJ2-3, with 10 bases lining up with TRBD2. The germline gives CDR1 SGHNT, CDR2 YYREEE (reference sequence). The CDR3 consists of 16 residues. Unmatched junction bases numbered 7, after V lost 4 bases and J lost 2 bases.

By sample fraction, this clonotype is medium-sized. The chain has TRBV5-1 and TRBJ2-5; D might be TRBD1 (7 bases). V was trimmed by 4 bases and J by 5 bases, leaving 18 bases between them. The V gene's germline CDR1 is SGHRS and CDR2 YFSETQ. The CDR3 loop spans 15 amino acids. The CDR3 bases are TGCGCCAGCAGCGTCGGGAGAGGGGGCTGGGAGACCCAGTACTTC. Translating gives CASSVGRGGWETQYF.

This clonotype was counted ten times or more. The chain combines TRBV5-1 with TRBJ1-1, with 8 bases lining up with TRBD1. CDR1 is SGHRS, CDR2 YFSETQ, per germline. The length of the CDR3 is 16 residues. V lost 0 bases, J lost 8 bases, and 12 bases stayed unmatched. CDR3 sequence: CASSLANSGGISEAFF. CDR3 DNA: TGCGCCAGCAGCTTGGCCAATTCAGGGGGCATCTCGGAAGCTTTCTTT.

This clonotype was counted only a few times. V and J are TRBV10-1 and TRBJ1-1, with 7 positions matching TRBD1. CDR1 and CDR2 from the germline V gene are WNHNN and SYGVQD (reference sequence). The V and J ends lost 8 bases and 1 base, in that order; junction bases with no gene match: 7. The CDR3 is 14 residues long. The CDR3 nucleotides read TGCGCCAGCTCCGACAGGGTGGGGAACACTGAAGCTTTCTTT. Translated, it gives CASSDRVGNTEAFF.

This clonotype has only a few counts. The rearrangement uses TRBV7-2 and TRBJ1-3; D ambiguous. The CDR3 is 14 residues long. Trimming removed 4 bases from V and 0 bases from J, with 7 bases in between. The germline CDR1 and CDR2 sequences are SGHTA and FQGNSA. The CDR3 nucleotides are TGTGCCAGCAGCTCAGCTAACTCTGGAAACACCATATATTTT. It specifies CASSSANSGNTIYF. Full variable domain (outside the CDR3, taken from reference TRBV7-2 and TRBJ1-3): GAGVSQSPSNKVTEKGKDVELRCDPISGHTALYWYRQSLGQGLEFLIYFQGNSAPDKSGLPSDRFSAERTGGSVSTLTIQRTQQEDSAVYLCASSSANSGNTIYFGEGSWLTVV.

This clonotype has ten or more counts. CDR3 amino acids: CASSLGTKEQYF. The CDR3, as DNA: TGTGCCAGCAGCTTGGGGACTAAGGAGCAGTACTTC. The chain combines TRBV5-5 with TRBJ2-7; tentative D call: TRBD2 (6 bases). The germline V and J ends were trimmed by 0 bases and 7 bases, with 8 bases remaining between them. Looked up from germline, CDR1 is SGHKS and CDR2 is YYEKEE (reference sequence). CDR3 length equals 12 residues.

This clonotype was detected only a few times. V usage is TRBV6-5 and J usage is TRBJ1-2; tentative D call: TRBD1 (5 bases). Trimming removed 4 bases from V and 3 bases from J, with 9 bases in between. The length of the CDR3 is 13 residues. CDR1 is MNHEY and CDR2 is SVGAGI in the germline V gene. The CDR3 loop is CASSWTRDYGYTF. The CDR3 DNA is TGTGCCAGCAGTTGGACACGAGACTATGGCTACACCTTC.

The gene calls are TRBV11-2 and TRBJ2-6; D is uncertain. CDR3 length equals 15 residues. CDR1 and CDR2 from the germline V gene are SGHAT and FQNNGV. V was clipped by 2 bases and J by 4 bases, with 9 bases between them. CDR3 sequence (DNA): TGTGCCAGCAGCTTATTTAGCAGGGGGGCCAACGTCCTGACTTTC. Amino acids: CASSLFSRGANVLTF.

This clonotype has only a few counts. Since a much larger clone is just one base distant, this may be a read error. The chain links TRBV5-1 to TRBJ2-3, with 9 positions matching TRBD1. This CDR3 comprises 17 residues. Germline V gives CDR1 SGHRS, CDR2 YFSETQ. Unmatched junction bases numbered 11, after V lost 4 bases and J lost 2 bases. Written as DNA, the CDR3 is TGCGCCAGCAGCCGAGTGTCGGGACAGGGACTCACAGATACGCAGTATTTT. Residues: CASSRVSGQGLTDTQYF.